Listed below are T cell receptor beta chains from one sample, sequenced in a study of control samples from healthy donors and cancer patients. Sequencing used immunoSEQ multiplex PCR; TCRdb keeps in-frame clones, though not all of them. The data contain some 140,000 clones, 92% of them singletons. What was sequenced was blood. These receptors were taken from a man aged 25-40 years in good health. The CDR3 runs from the conserved cysteine through the conserved F or W. Fields, in order: J gene, V gene, D gene, clone size, CDR3 protein, CDR3 DNA. The D gene is left open where the match is weak. Clone size is not always given. Where it is, it says once, few, many or a class for expanded clones.

j_call: TRBJ1-1; v_call: TRBV30; d_call: NA; clone_size: few; cdr3_aa: CAWSSLLNTEAFF; cdr3_nt: TGTGCCTGGAGTTCCCTCTTGAACACTGAAGCTTTCTTT
j_call: TRBJ2-3; v_call: TRBV2; d_call: NA; clone_size: NA; cdr3_aa: CASSDAGRSTDTQYF; cdr3_nt: TGTGCCAGCAGCGATGCCGGGAGAAGCACAGATACGCAGTATTTT
j_call: TRBJ1-5; v_call: TRBV6-5; d_call: NA; clone_size: NA; cdr3_aa: CASSYRRSTNQPQHF; cdr3_nt: TGTGCCAGCAGTTACAGACGTTCAACCAATCAGCCCCAGCATTTT
j_call: TRBJ1-2; v_call: TRBV7-8; d_call: TRBD1; clone_size: NA; cdr3_aa: CASSLTGPGTGYTF; cdr3_nt: TGTGCCAGCAGCTTGACAGGGCCCGGTACTGGCTACACCTTC
j_call: TRBJ2-5; v_call: TRBV2; d_call: NA; clone_size: NA; cdr3_aa: CASSEALVGVETQYF; cdr3_nt: TGTGCCAGCAGTGAAGCGCTGGTGGGGGTAGAGACCCAGTACTTC
j_call: TRBJ2-1; v_call: TRBV7-2; d_call: TRBD1; clone_size: NA; cdr3_aa: CASGSYRGPLGDEQFF; cdr3_nt: TGTGCCAGCGGATCCTACAGGGGGCCCCTGGGTGATGAGCAGTTCTTC
j_call: TRBJ1-2; v_call: TRBV28; d_call: NA; clone_size: NA; cdr3_aa: CASTSTPGRGTDYTF; cdr3_nt: TGTGCCAGCACCTCAACCCCTGGCAGGGGAACAGACTACACCTTC
j_call: TRBJ2-7; v_call: TRBV2; d_call: NA; clone_size: NA; cdr3_aa: CASSHPFYEQYF; cdr3_nt: TGTGCCAGCAGTCACCCGTTCTACGAGCAGTACTTC
j_call: TRBJ2-2; v_call: TRBV19; d_call: NA; clone_size: NA; cdr3_aa: CASSIDIGSDTGELFF; cdr3_nt: TGTGCCAGTAGTATAGATATAGGGAGCGACACCGGGGAGCTGTTTTTT
j_call: TRBJ1-3; v_call: TRBV28; d_call: NA; clone_size: once; cdr3_aa: CASSSRVEGNTIYF; cdr3_nt: TGTGCCAGCAGCAGCAGGGTAGAAGGAAACACCATATATTTT
j_call: TRBJ1-6; v_call: TRBV4-2; d_call: TRBD1; clone_size: once; cdr3_aa: CASSLRDRDSPLHF; cdr3_nt: TGTGCCAGCAGCCTCCGGGACAGAGATTCACCCCTCCACTTT
j_call: TRBJ2-7; v_call: TRBV6-5; d_call: NA; clone_size: NA; cdr3_aa: CASSWTLDSSYEQYF; cdr3_nt: TGTGCCAGCAGTTGGACCTTGGACAGTTCCTACGAGCAGTACTTC
j_call: TRBJ1-2; v_call: TRBV5-8; d_call: TRBD1; clone_size: NA; cdr3_aa: CASSLATGVDGYTF; cdr3_nt: TGTGCCAGCAGCTTGGCCACAGGGGTCGATGGCTACACCTTC
j_call: TRBJ1-2; v_call: TRBV3-1/TRBV3-2; d_call: NA; clone_size: NA; cdr3_aa: CASSQARLGGNTF; cdr3_nt: TGTGCCAGCAGCCAAGCCCGCTTAGGAGGGAACACCTTC
j_call: TRBJ2-1; v_call: TRBV7-2; d_call: TRBD2; clone_size: NA; cdr3_aa: CASSLGDYAGNEQFF; cdr3_nt: TGTGCCAGCAGCCTGGGGGACTACGCCGGCAATGAGCAGTTCTTC
j_call: TRBJ1-1; v_call: TRBV5-6; d_call: NA; clone_size: NA; cdr3_aa: CASSFGEGRGTEAFF; cdr3_nt: TGTGCCAGCAGCTTCGGGGAAGGGCGGGGCACTGAAGCTTTCTTT
j_call: TRBJ1-5; v_call: TRBV11-2; d_call: NA; clone_size: NA; cdr3_aa: CASSLDGGMNQPQHF; cdr3_nt: TGTGCCAGCAGCTTAGATGGTGGGATGAATCAGCCCCAGCATTTT
j_call: TRBJ2-2; v_call: TRBV6-4; d_call: NA; clone_size: few; cdr3_aa: CASSDTGQFPGELFF; cdr3_nt: TGTGCCAGCAGTGACACCGGACAGTTCCCCGGGGAGCTGTTTTTT
j_call: TRBJ1-4; v_call: TRBV5-4; d_call: NA; clone_size: NA; cdr3_aa: CASSSAGVNEKLFF; cdr3_nt: TGTGCCAGCAGCAGTGCAGGGGTTAATGAAAAACTGTTTTTT
j_call: TRBJ2-1; v_call: TRBV10-3; d_call: NA; clone_size: NA; cdr3_aa: CAISAVNNEQFF; cdr3_nt: TGTGCCATCAGTGCAGTTAACAATGAGCAGTTCTTC
j_call: TRBJ2-3; v_call: TRBV21-1; d_call: NA; clone_size: NA; cdr3_aa: CASSKEPPLLAGGSTDTQYF; cdr3_nt: TGTGCCAGCAGCAAAGAGCCCCCGCTTCTAGCGGGAGGGAGCACAGATACGCAGTATTTT
j_call: TRBJ2-5; v_call: TRBV11-3; d_call: NA; clone_size: few; cdr3_aa: CASSLGQSRSETQYF; cdr3_nt: TGTGCCAGCAGCTTAGGACAATCCAGGTCGGAGACCCAGTACTTC
j_call: TRBJ2-7; v_call: TRBV7-9; d_call: TRBD2; clone_size: NA; cdr3_aa: CASSKGGGLAGETEQYF; cdr3_nt: TGTGCCAGCAGCAAGGGTGGTGGACTAGCGGGAGAAACCGAGCAGTACTTC
j_call: TRBJ1-3; v_call: TRBV4-2; d_call: NA; clone_size: NA; cdr3_aa: CASSPTGRTSGNTIYF; cdr3_nt: TGTGCCAGCAGCCCCACCGGGCGGACCTCTGGAAACACCATATATTTT
j_call: TRBJ2-7; v_call: TRBV7-6; d_call: TRBD2; clone_size: NA; cdr3_aa: CASSSGSGSSYEQYF; cdr3_nt: TGTGCCAGCAGCTCTGGTAGCGGGAGCTCCTACGAGCAGTACTTC
j_call: TRBJ1-6; v_call: TRBV28; d_call: TRBD1; clone_size: NA; cdr3_aa: CASSTGQGINSPLHF; cdr3_nt: TGTGCCAGCAGTACGGGACAGGGGATTAATTCACCCCTCCACTTT
j_call: TRBJ2-7; v_call: TRBV7-9; d_call: NA; clone_size: NA; cdr3_aa: CASSLLGGYEQYF; cdr3_nt: TGTGCCAGCAGCTTGTTAGGGGGCTACGAGCAGTACTTC
j_call: TRBJ2-1; v_call: TRBV24-1; d_call: NA; clone_size: NA; cdr3_aa: CATSDRGTFYNEQFF; cdr3_nt: TGTGCCACCAGTGACCGTGGGACTTTCTACAATGAGCAGTTCTTC
j_call: TRBJ1-2; v_call: TRBV30; d_call: NA; clone_size: once; cdr3_aa: CAWSVGQTYGYTF; cdr3_nt: TGTGCCTGGAGTGTCGGGCAGACCTATGGCTACACCTTC
j_call: TRBJ1-2; v_call: TRBV29-1; d_call: NA; clone_size: NA; cdr3_aa: CSVSPRGAPYGYTF; cdr3_nt: TGCAGCGTTTCGCCCAGGGGAGCCCCCTATGGCTACACCTTC